This is a list of T cell receptor beta chains from one sample in a study of blood T cells in healthy people across ages. TCRdb processed the 5' RACE reads anew with MiXCR; each CDR3 protein has one entry. Altogether hundreds of thousands of distinct CDR3 sequences are present, 56% being singletons, with the ten largest covering roughly 24%. The specimen sequenced was blood. The receptors originated from a middle-aged man in good health. CDR3s include the opening cysteine and the closing phenylalanine or tryptophan. Each record gives: V gene, CDR3 length, D gene, J gene, clone size, CDR3 protein, CDR3 DNA. A D gene is named only where the DNA matches it firmly. The size entry is marked missing in some rows and otherwise reads once, few, many or a size class.

v_call: TRBV28
cdr3_length: 14
d_call: NA
j_call: TRBJ1-2
clone_size: NA
cdr3_aa: CASSYGRAVGGYTF
cdr3_nt: TGTGCCAGCAGTTACGGCAGGGCCGTCGGAGGCTACACCTTC

v_call: TRBV20-1
cdr3_length: 14
d_call: TRBD2
j_call: TRBJ2-7
clone_size: NA
cdr3_aa: CSASQWASGREQYF
cdr3_nt: TGCAGTGCTAGTCAGTGGGCTAGCGGGAGAGAGCAGTACTTC

v_call: TRBV27
cdr3_length: 15
d_call: TRBD2
j_call: TRBJ2-3
clone_size: NA
cdr3_aa: CASSSGLAGTDTQYF
cdr3_nt: TGTGCCAGCAGTTCAGGGCTAGCGGGCACAGATACGCAGTATTTT

v_call: TRBV25-1
cdr3_length: 15
d_call: TRBD2
j_call: TRBJ2-3
clone_size: many
cdr3_aa: CASSDVAGRTDTQYF
cdr3_nt: TGTGCCAGCAGTGATGTAGCGGGGCGCACAGATACGCAGTATTTT

v_call: TRBV20-1
cdr3_length: 14
d_call: NA
j_call: TRBJ1-2
clone_size: NA
cdr3_aa: CSARGAGGAYGYTF
cdr3_nt: TGCAGTGCTAGAGGGGCTGGGGGCGCATATGGCTACACCTTC

v_call: TRBV28
cdr3_length: 11
d_call: NA
j_call: TRBJ2-3
clone_size: NA
cdr3_aa: CASSRAATQYF
cdr3_nt: TGTGCCAGCAGCAGAGCAGCTACGCAGTATTTT

v_call: TRBV15
cdr3_length: 15
d_call: TRBD1
j_call: TRBJ1-6
clone_size: few
cdr3_aa: CATALNRDRGSPLHF
cdr3_nt: TGTGCCACCGCACTCAACCGGGACAGGGGTTCACCCCTCCACTTT

v_call: TRBV6-5
cdr3_length: 15
d_call: TRBD1
j_call: TRBJ2-1
clone_size: many
cdr3_aa: CASRLAGTGVNEQFF
cdr3_nt: TGTGCCAGCAGATTAGCCGGGACAGGGGTAAATGAGCAGTTCTTC

v_call: TRBV6-2/TRBV6-3
cdr3_length: 14
d_call: NA
j_call: TRBJ1-4
clone_size: NA
cdr3_aa: CASSSVQVREKLFF
cdr3_nt: TGTGCCAGCAGTTCCGTCCAGGTTCGTGAAAAACTGTTTTTT

v_call: TRBV6-5
cdr3_length: 14
d_call: NA
j_call: TRBJ2-5
clone_size: NA
cdr3_aa: CASSYGAVNNEQYF
cdr3_nt: TGTGCCAGCAGTTACGGGGCGGTGAACAATGAGCAGTACTTC

v_call: TRBV7-9
cdr3_length: 13
d_call: TRBD2
j_call: TRBJ2-3
clone_size: NA
cdr3_aa: CASLADSTDTQYF
cdr3_nt: TGTGCCAGCCTAGCGGATAGCACAGATACGCAGTATTTT

v_call: TRBV7-9
cdr3_length: 15
d_call: TRBD1
j_call: TRBJ1-4
clone_size: many
cdr3_aa: CASSPGQATNEKLFF
cdr3_nt: TGTGCCAGCAGCCCAGGACAGGCAACTAATGAAAAACTGTTTTTT

v_call: TRBV20-1
cdr3_length: 11
d_call: NA
j_call: TRBJ1-4
clone_size: NA
cdr3_aa: CSGQINEKLFF
cdr3_nt: TGCAGTGGACAGATTAATGAAAAACTGTTTTTT

v_call: TRBV6-5
cdr3_length: 16
d_call: NA
j_call: TRBJ1-2
clone_size: NA
cdr3_aa: CASSYSTPKHSGGYTF
cdr3_nt: TGTGCCAGCAGTTACTCGACCCCCAAGCACTCGGGTGGCTACACCTTC

v_call: TRBV4-2
cdr3_length: 18
d_call: NA
j_call: TRBJ1-6
clone_size: NA
cdr3_aa: CASSQDRAASSYNSPLHF
cdr3_nt: TGTGCCAGCAGCCAAGATAGAGCAGCGAGCTCCTATAATTCACCCCTCCACTTT

v_call: TRBV20-1
cdr3_length: 13
d_call: TRBD1
j_call: TRBJ1-2
clone_size: NA
cdr3_aa: CSARGDREYGYTF
cdr3_nt: TGCAGTGCTAGGGGGGACAGAGAATATGGCTACACCTTC

v_call: TRBV6-6
cdr3_length: 14
d_call: NA
j_call: TRBJ2-2
clone_size: NA
cdr3_aa: CASSYSPGYGELFF
cdr3_nt: TGTGCCAGCAGTTACTCCCCAGGTTACGGGGAGCTGTTTTTT

v_call: TRBV4-3
cdr3_length: 17
d_call: NA
j_call: TRBJ2-7
clone_size: NA
cdr3_aa: CASSHLGLRDGDYEQYF
cdr3_nt: TGCGCCAGCAGCCACTTAGGCCTACGGGACGGAGACTACGAGCAGTACTTC

v_call: TRBV20-1
cdr3_length: 13
d_call: TRBD2
j_call: TRBJ2-3
clone_size: NA
cdr3_aa: CSAGLAGTDTQYF
cdr3_nt: TGCAGTGCTGGACTAGCGGGCACAGATACGCAGTATTTT

v_call: TRBV24-1
cdr3_length: 13
d_call: NA
j_call: TRBJ1-5
clone_size: NA
cdr3_aa: CATQGTLNQPQHF
cdr3_nt: TGTGCCACCCAGGGGACGTTAAATCAGCCCCAGCATTTT

v_call: TRBV5-5
cdr3_length: 15
d_call: TRBD1
j_call: TRBJ1-2
clone_size: NA
cdr3_aa: CASSLSTGGMYGYTF
cdr3_nt: TGTGCCAGCAGCTTATCGACAGGGGGGATGTATGGCTACACCTTC